The T cell receptor beta chain described here comes from a study of technical replicates of blood from several donors. The protocol was immunoSEQ multiplex PCR, while the TCRdb copy is restricted to in-frame clones and leaves out a portion. The sample carries tens of thousands of clones, 95% to 97% recorded once. CDR1 MRHNA and CDR2 SNTAGT come from the germline V gene. The length of the CDR3 is 14 residues. V lost 4 bases and J lost 0, with 9 bases in between. The chain couples TRBV6-4 to TRBJ1-1; D unresolved. Sequenced material: T cells isolated from PBMCs. This sequence originates from a human donor in good health. The CDR3 sequence: CASSAGHLNTEAFF. The CDR3 DNA is TGTGCCAGCAGTGCCGGTCACCTGAACACTGAAGCTTTCTTT.